The T cell receptor (beta chain) under discussion was sequenced for a study (dated by TCRdb to about 2015). For context, the study as a whole: Whether tumor-infiltrating Tregs in breast cancer are recruited from blood Tregs or converted in situ from other CD4+ T cell subsets was tested.

Cells that were CD4+CD25+CD127-/low were isolated as Tregs. Tregs, naive and memory CD4+ T cells from tumor, blood and ipsilateral draining lymph nodes of a handful of breast cancer patients underwent full-length TCR alpha and beta sequencing. Tumor tissue and lymph nodes obtained from ipsilateral axillary dissection were perfused with PBS, minced and then digested with collagenase I and hyaluronidase. FACS confirmed that the sorted cell populations were more than 90% pure. Full-length TCR variable regions were amplified by 5' RACE PCR with constant-region reverse primers, followed by semi-nested PCR with Nested Universal Primer A. Using the ReliaPrep RNA Cell Miniprep System, total RNA was extracted, and the SMARTer RACE 5'/3' Kit was then used to reverse transcribe the RNA into 5'RACE-ready cDNA. Multiplex adaptors were used to barcode full-length TCR alpha and beta libraries, and the barcoded libraries were sequenced on an Illumina MiSeq. For the original study's pipeline: For each of nine subset-tissue groups, sequencing data from the five patients were pooled, and the groups were then compared using unsupervised clustering of TCR gene usage. The Morisita-Horn index, with shared sequences weighted by their contribution to each repertoire, was used to calculate repertoire similarity. TCRdb's own reprocessing of the public reads used fastp at Q25 and MiXCR and kept productive beta chains. Rows merge per CDR3 protein into single entries with the most common DNA and genes. The V and J calls and clone size come from TCRdb's table, not from the authors' own analysis. In all, the sample holds 50,000 to 60,000 distinct CDR3 sequences, and roughly 20% of those were seen once. Of the sample, 3.2% falls within the top ten clones.

Findings and caveats that apply to the study as a whole: The greatest overlap of tumor-infiltrating Treg TCR alpha and beta sequences was with tumor naive CD4+ T cells, followed next by blood naive CD4+ T cells. Tumor memory CD4+ T cell TCR gene usage clustered with blood and lymph node memory CD4+ cells and lymph node naive CD4+ cells. The larger-cohort validation was restricted to a single TCR beta V-J rearrangement rather than whole repertoires.

As to this clonotype: Its specific antigen is unknown. The missing conserved phenylalanine or tryptophan at the end of this CDR3 makes a read error likely.

The germline V gene sets CDR1 to SGHTA and CDR2 to FQGNSA. 16 amino acids form the CDR3, both terminal residues included. Only CDR3 DNA remains: 48 bases, in frame from the first base. V sheds 2 bases and J sheds 4 bases, leaving 12 bases between their ends. This receptor was identified in a female donor with breast cancer. What was sequenced was tumor-infiltrating Tregs sorted from the breast tumor. The rearrangement joined TRBV7-2 to TRBJ1-6; the D gene assignment is ambiguous. The bases read TGTGCCAGCAGCTTACAGCCTCCGGGATATAATTCACCCCTCCACCTT. This sequence encodes CASSLQPPGYNSPLHL.